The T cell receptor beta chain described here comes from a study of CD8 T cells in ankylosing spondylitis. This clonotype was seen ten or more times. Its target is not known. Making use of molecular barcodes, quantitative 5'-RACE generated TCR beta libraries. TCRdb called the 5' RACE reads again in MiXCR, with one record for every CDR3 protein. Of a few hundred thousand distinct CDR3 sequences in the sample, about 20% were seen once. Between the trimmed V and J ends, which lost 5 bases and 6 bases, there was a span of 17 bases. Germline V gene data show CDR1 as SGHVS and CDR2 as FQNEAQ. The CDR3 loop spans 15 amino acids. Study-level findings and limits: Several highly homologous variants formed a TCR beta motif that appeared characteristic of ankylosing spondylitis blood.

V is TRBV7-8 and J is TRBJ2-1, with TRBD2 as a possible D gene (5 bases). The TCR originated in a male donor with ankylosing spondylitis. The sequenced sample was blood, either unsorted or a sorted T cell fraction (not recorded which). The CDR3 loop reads CASSQVRRPANEQFF. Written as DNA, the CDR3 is TGTGCCAGCAGCCAGGTTAGGAGGCCCGCCAATGAGCAGTTCTTC.